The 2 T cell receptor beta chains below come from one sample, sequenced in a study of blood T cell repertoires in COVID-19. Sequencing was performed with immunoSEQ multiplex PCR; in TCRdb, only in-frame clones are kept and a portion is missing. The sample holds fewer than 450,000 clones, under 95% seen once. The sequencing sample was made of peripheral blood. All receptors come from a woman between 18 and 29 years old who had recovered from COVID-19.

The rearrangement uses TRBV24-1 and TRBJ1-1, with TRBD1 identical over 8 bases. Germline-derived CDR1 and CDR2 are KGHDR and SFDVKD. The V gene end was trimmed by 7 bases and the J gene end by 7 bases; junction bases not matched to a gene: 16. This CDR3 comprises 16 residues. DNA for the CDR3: TGTGCCACCAGCGCTGCGAGAACAGGGGGAAATGGTGAAGCTTTCTTT. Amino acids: CATSAARTGGNGEAFF.

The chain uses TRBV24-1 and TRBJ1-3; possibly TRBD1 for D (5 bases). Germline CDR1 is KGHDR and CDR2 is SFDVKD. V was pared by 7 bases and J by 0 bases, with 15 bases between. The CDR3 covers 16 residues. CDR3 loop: CATSAGTFDSGNTIYF. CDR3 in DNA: TGTGCCACCAGCGCCGGGACTTTCGACTCTGGAAACACCATATATTTT.